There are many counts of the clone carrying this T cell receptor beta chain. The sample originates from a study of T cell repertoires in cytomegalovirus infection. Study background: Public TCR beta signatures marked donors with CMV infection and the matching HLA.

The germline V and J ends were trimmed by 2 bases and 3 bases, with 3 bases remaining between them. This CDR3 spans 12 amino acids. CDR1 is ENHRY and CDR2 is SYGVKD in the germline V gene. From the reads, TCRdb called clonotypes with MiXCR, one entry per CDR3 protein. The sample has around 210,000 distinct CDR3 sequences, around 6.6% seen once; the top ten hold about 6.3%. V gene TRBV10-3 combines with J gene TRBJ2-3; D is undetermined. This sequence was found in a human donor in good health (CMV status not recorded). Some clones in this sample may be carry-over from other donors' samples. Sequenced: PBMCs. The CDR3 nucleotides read TGTGCCATCAGTGAGGGGACAGATACGCAGTATTTT. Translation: CAISEGTDTQYF.